A single sample is the source of the 26 T cell receptor beta chains below, sequenced in a study of Graves' ophthalmopathy and Graves' hyperthyroidism (dated by TCRdb to the late 2010s). Sequencing relied on an Illumina HiSeq 2000. For repertoire sequencing, TCR beta CDR3 regions were amplified from RNA transcripts. The first round was an RT-PCR using HTBI primers with the Qiagen OneStep RT-PCR kit, and this first round was followed by a second-round multiplex PCR, then size selection and purification. TCRdb reprocessing: public reads trimmed at Q25 with fastp, clones called with MiXCR, in-frame beta chains kept. A single entry per CDR3 protein holds the most common genes and DNA from its merged rows. This sample is represented by about 740,000 distinct CDR3 sequences; roughly two fifths of them were singletons. The ten most abundant clones make up 44% of the sample. Sequenced input: peripheral blood. These receptors all stem from an adult man with Graves' ophthalmopathy.

The rearrangement joins TRBV6-4 to TRBJ1-1; 9 nucleotides match TRBD1. The CDR3 has 14 residues. The germline V gene has CDR1 MRHNA and CDR2 SNTAGT. The trim removed 9 bases at V and 5 bases at J, leaving 10 bases unmatched. In DNA form, the CDR3 reads TGTGCCAGAACAGGGGGCCGATTTTGGACTGAAGCTTTCTTT. Translation gives CARTGGRFWTEAFF.

Details on this clonotype: The germline gene is not matched at one end of the junction; a read error may be the cause. The chain links TRBV13 to TRBJ2-7; D gene uncertain. From germline, CDR1 is PRHDT and CDR2 FYEKMQ (reference sequence). This CDR3 spans 15 amino acids. CDR3 bases: TGTGCCAGCAGCCTAGGGCCCCTACAGACCTACGAGCAGTACTTC. Its protein is CASSLGPLQTYEQYF. The whole variable domain, remainder taken from reference TRBV13 and TRBJ2-7, is AAGVIQSPRHLIKEKRETATLKCYPIPRHDTVYWYQQGPGQDPQFLISFYEKMQSDKGSIPDRFSAQQFSDYHSELNMSSLELGDSALYFCASSLGPLQTYEQYFGPGTRLTVT.

Regarding this clonotype: One base away lies a much larger clone, so this may be a sequencing read error. Because it lacks the conserved phenylalanine or tryptophan at the end, this CDR3 is likely a read error. This rearrangement joins TRBV7-9 to TRBJ1-2; weak D call: TRBD1 (6 bases). This CDR3 is 15 amino acids long. Per germline, CDR1 SEHNR and CDR2 FQNEAQ (reference sequence). The ends were cut back, 2 bases at V and 8 bases at J, with 18 bases in the middle. The CDR3 region has the DNA TGTGCCAGCAGCTTATTTGGGTGGCGGGGGCGAGGCTACACCTTA. Translated: CASSLFGWRGRGYTL.

Comment on this clonotype: A junction end diverges from the germline sequence, so it may reflect a read error. The J gene is TRBJ1-2, the V gene TRBV7-9, with D perhaps TRBD1 (6 bases). CDR3 length equals 15 residues. Germline-derived CDR1 and CDR2 are SEHNR and FQNEAQ (reference sequence). The CDR3 region has the DNA TGCGCCAGCAGCCAAGATTCGGGGGCACAGTATGGCTACACCTTC. Its protein product is CASSQDSGAQYGYTF.

The chain couples TRBV20-1 to TRBJ1-1, with D possibly being TRBD1 (6 bases). Germline CDR1 is DFQATT and CDR2 is SNEGSKA (reference sequence). The CDR3 has 14 amino acids. V lost 0 bases to trimming and J lost 4 bases, with 12 bases between them. The CDR3 nucleotides are TGCAGTGCTAGAGATCGGAGGGGGATCACTGAAGCTTTCTTT. Translation gives CSARDRRGITEAFF.

This clonotype was detected a few times. The CDR3 DNA reads TGCAGTGTCAGAAGCGCTGAGGACGAGCAGTACTTC. Its translation: CSVRSAEDEQYF. The chain links TRBV20-1 to TRBJ2-7; D gene ambiguous. The CDR3 sequence is 12 residues long. V was trimmed by 7 bases and J by 5 bases, leaving 15 bases between them. Looked up from germline, CDR1 is DFQATT and CDR2 is SNEGSKA (reference sequence).

This clonotype was counted ten times or more. J is TRBJ2-2 and V is TRBV29-1, with D perhaps matching TRBD1 or TRBD2 (5 bases each). CDR3 length: 16 amino acids. Trimming removed 4 bases from V and 4 bases from J, with 19 bases in between. Per germline, CDR1 SQVTM and CDR2 ANQGSEA. The CDR3 nucleotides are TGCAGCGTTGTGCTGATCAAGGCAGGGAGCACCGGGGAGCTGTTTTTT. This gives the protein CSVVLIKAGSTGELFF.

This clonotype has more than one count but fewer than ten. The chain is built from TRBV2 and TRBJ1-1; D possibly corresponds to TRBD1 (5 bases). The germline V gene encodes CDR1 SNHLY and CDR2 FYNNEI. V was clipped by 4 bases and J by 7 bases, with 7 bases between them. The CDR3 spans 11 residues. CDR3 residues: CASSATGEAFF. For the CDR3, the DNA is TGTGCCAGCAGTGCCACAGGTGAAGCTTTCTTT.

This clonotype was observed many times. The J gene is TRBJ1-3, the V gene TRBV10-3; the D is unclear. Per germline, CDR1 ENHRY and CDR2 SYGVKD. The germline V and J ends were trimmed by 7 bases and 5 bases, with 15 bases remaining between them. The CDR3 is made up of 14 amino acids. As DNA, the CDR3 is TGTGCCATCACTCCTGCGGACGGAAGAAACACCATATATTTT. Translated, it gives CAITPADGRNTIYF.

The gene calls are TRBV6-4 and TRBJ1-3, with no clear D. CDR3 length: 9 residues. Germline lookup yields CDR1 MRHNA and CDR2 SNTAGT. The ends were cut back, 10 bases at V and 6 bases at J, with 4 bases in the middle. DNA for the CDR3: TGTGCCACACCAAACACCATATATTTT. Amino acids: CATPNTIYF.

The V call is TRBV25-1, the J call TRBJ1-4; TRBD1 is a possible D gene (5 bases). Germline-derived CDR1 and CDR2 are MGHDK and SYGVNS. V lost 8 bases and J 7 bases, leaving 14 bases between the germline ends. CDR3 length: 13 residues. The CDR3 protein is CASFSGIGEKLFF. Here the CDR3 DNA reads TGTGCCAGCTTTTCAGGGATAGGTGAAAAACTGTTTTTT.

The rearrangement links TRBV7-2 to TRBJ2-7; 8 bases are shared with TRBD1. V lost 5 bases, J lost 4 bases, and 10 bases stayed unmatched. Per germline, CDR1 SGHTA and CDR2 FQGNSA. The CDR3 spans 15 residues. The CDR3 DNA reads as TGTGCCAGCAGCAACCCCCGGACAGGGCTATACGAGCAGTACTTC. This gives the protein CASSNPRTGLYEQYF.

The chain carries TRBV7-2 and TRBJ1-6; D unresolved. Germline CDR1 reads SGHTA; CDR2 reads FQGNSA. This CDR3 contains 15 residues. The V end was cut by 3 bases, the J end by 7 bases, with 13 bases between. The CDR3 coding sequence is TGTGCCAGCAGCTTCGCGGCAGAGTCAAATTCACCCCTCCACTTT. It translates to CASSFAAESNSPLHF.

V is TRBV20-1 and J is TRBJ2-7; the D is unclear. The V end was cut by 5 bases, the J end by 0 bases, with 14 bases between. The CDR3 is 14 amino acids. Per germline, CDR1 DFQATT and CDR2 SNEGSKA (reference sequence). CDR3 sequence reads: CSAQKVLSSYEQYF. CDR3 bases: TGCAGTGCTCAAAAAGTCCTTAGCTCCTACGAGCAGTACTTC.

This rearrangement joins TRBV7-2 to TRBJ2-7, with D perhaps matching TRBD1 or TRBD2 (5 bases each). This CDR3 is 17 amino acids long. Looked up from germline, CDR1 is SGHTA and CDR2 is FQGNSA. Between the trimmed V and J ends, which lost 7 bases and 5 bases, there was a span of 27 bases. CDR3 coding DNA: TGTGCCAGCACCTCCGAGACGGGGCTTGTTCCCCTCCACGAGCAGTACTTC. Translation: CASTSETGLVPLHEQYF.

This clonotype was observed many times. The chain couples TRBV2 to TRBJ1-6, with D maybe TRBD1 (5 bases). The length of the CDR3 is 16 residues. The germline V gene encodes CDR1 SNHLY and CDR2 FYNNEI. Trimming cost V 6 bases and J 1 base, with 13 bases left between them. The CDR3 DNA is TGTGCCAGCAGGCAGGGCCGCCGATCCTATAATTCACCCCTCCACTTT. Its protein product is CASRQGRRSYNSPLHF. The variable domain in full, with the rest retrieved from reference TRBV2 and TRBJ1-6, is EPEVTQTPSHQVTQMGQEVILRCVPISNHLYFYWYRQILGQKVEFLVSFYNNEISEKSEIFDDQFSVERPDGSNFTLKIRSTKLEDSAMYFCASRQGRRSYNSPLHFGNGTRLTVT.

This clonotype was seen a few times. The chain uses TRBV20-1 and TRBJ2-7; D unclear. The length of the CDR3 is 12 residues. The V and J ends lost 6 bases and 6 bases respectively, with 15 bases between them. Germline V gene sequence: CDR1 DFQATT, CDR2 SNEGSKA (reference sequence). Here the CDR3 DNA reads TGCAGTGCCCACGACGGCTCGGGCGAGCAGTACTTC. It yields the protein CSAHDGSGEQYF.

The V gene is TRBV4-2, the J gene TRBJ2-7; the match to TRBD2 covers 8 bases. The V gene's germline CDR1 is LGHNA and CDR2 YNFKEQ. With 4 bases clipped from V and 7 bases from J, the junction kept 9 bases outside the gene matches. The CDR3 is 14 residues long. The CDR3 region has the DNA TGTGCCAGCAGCCCGAGGTGCGGGAGGTGGGAGCAGTACTTC. Its protein is CASSPRCGRWEQYF.

Comments on this clonotype: A read error may explain this, as a much larger clone is one base away. The V call is TRBV2, the J call TRBJ1-5; perhaps TRBD1 as D (5 bases). V lost 0 bases and J lost 6, with 6 bases in between. Germline CDR1 and CDR2: SNHLY and FYNNEI. The CDR3 covers 13 residues. CDR3 loop: CASSEARVQPQHF. CDR3 DNA sequence: TGTGCCAGCAGTGAAGCCAGGGTTCAGCCCCAGCATTTT.

This clonotype has only a few counts. The chain joins TRBV7-2 to TRBJ1-6; D perhaps matches TRBD1 (5 bases). Trimming shortened V by 1 base and J by 5 bases, and 9 bases separated the two germline ends. CDR1 is SGHTA and CDR2 is FQGNSA in the germline V gene. The CDR3 length is 15 residues. This CDR3 is CASSLGGGNNSPLHF. CDR3 in DNA: TGTGCCAGCAGCTTAGGTGGGGGGAATAATTCACCCCTCCACTTT.

At least ten counts were recorded for this clonotype. The CDR3 loop reads CSVARDRGKYEQYF. The CDR3 region has the DNA TGCAGCGTCGCCCGGGACAGGGGGAAATACGAGCAGTACTTC. V and J are TRBV29-1 and TRBJ2-7, with 11 nucleotides matching TRBD1. Germline V gene lookup returns CDR1 SQVTM and CDR2 ANQGSEA. The CDR3 spans 14 residues. V was clipped by 6 bases and J by 4 bases; unmatched bases: 8.

This clonotype appeared many times. V and J are TRBV19 and TRBJ1-5, with TRBD1 matching over 9 bases. V lost 6 bases and J lost 3; bases outside the gene matches: 3. Per germline, CDR1 LNHDA and CDR2 SQIVND (reference sequence). The CDR3 has 14 residues. The chain's CDR3 is CASRRTGVNQPQHF. The CDR3, as DNA: TGTGCCAGTAGGCGGACAGGGGTCAATCAGCCCCAGCATTTT.

This clonotype appeared many times. The gene calls are TRBV10-2 and TRBJ2-7; 8 bases match TRBD1. After removal of 7 bases from V and 6 bases from J, the junction contained 17 bases not matched to a gene. Germline V gene sequence: CDR1 WSHSY, CDR2 SAAADI. The CDR3 length is 16 residues. CDR3 in amino acids: CASTPALGGQGVEQYF. CDR3 DNA sequence: TGCGCCAGCACCCCCGCCTTAGGAGGACAGGGCGTCGAGCAGTACTTC.

Of note for this clonotype: The junction shows a germline mismatch at one end, possibly a read error. The genes are TRBV10-3 and TRBJ2-2; TRBD2 aligns across 7 bases. Per the germline V gene, CDR1 is ENHRY and CDR2 is SYGVKD. This CDR3 region has 15 residues. The CDR3 loop is CASSYGLEITGELFF. The CDR3, as DNA: TGTGCCAGCAGTTACGGACTAGAGATCACTGGGGAGCTGTTTTTT.

V usage is TRBV24-1 and J usage is TRBJ1-2, with D unclear. The CDR3 has 12 residues. Trimming took off 5 bases at V and 7 bases at J, with 10 bases between the two ends. In germline, CDR1 is KGHDR, CDR2 SFDVKD. The CDR3 sequence is CATSAWAGGYTF. In DNA form, the CDR3 reads TGTGCCACCAGTGCGTGGGCGGGTGGCTACACCTTC.

This clonotype was counted ten times or more. V usage is TRBV20-1 and J usage is TRBJ1-2; TRBD1 might be the D (5 bases). The CDR3 is 14 residues long. Germline V gene lookup returns CDR1 DFQATT and CDR2 SNEGSKA (reference sequence). V was trimmed by 0 bases and J by 5 bases, leaving 13 bases between them. The CDR3 DNA sequence: TGCAGTGCTAGAGATCGGGGGACCGGTTATGGCTACACCTTC. This translates into CSARDRGTGYGYTF.